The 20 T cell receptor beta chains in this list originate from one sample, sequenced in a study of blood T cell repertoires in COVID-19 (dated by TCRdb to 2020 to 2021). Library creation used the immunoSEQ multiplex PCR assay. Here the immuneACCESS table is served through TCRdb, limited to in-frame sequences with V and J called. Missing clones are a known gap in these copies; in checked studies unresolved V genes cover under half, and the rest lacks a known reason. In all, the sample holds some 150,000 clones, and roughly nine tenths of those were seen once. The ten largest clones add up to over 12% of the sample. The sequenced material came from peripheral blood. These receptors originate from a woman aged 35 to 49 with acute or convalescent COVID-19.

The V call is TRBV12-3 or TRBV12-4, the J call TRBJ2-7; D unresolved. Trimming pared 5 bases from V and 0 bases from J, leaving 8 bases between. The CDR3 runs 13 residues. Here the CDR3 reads CASSVTGSYEQYF. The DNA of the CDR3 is TGTGCCAGCAGTGTGACGGGCTCCTACGAGCAGTACTTC.

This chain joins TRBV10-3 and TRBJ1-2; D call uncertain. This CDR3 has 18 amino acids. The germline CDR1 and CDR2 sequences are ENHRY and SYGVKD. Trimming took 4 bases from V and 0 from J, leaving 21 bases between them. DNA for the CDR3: TGTGCCATCAGTGGCCCCTCTGAGGGAGCCAATCCTAACTATGGCTACACCTTC. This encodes CAISGPSEGANPNYGYTF.

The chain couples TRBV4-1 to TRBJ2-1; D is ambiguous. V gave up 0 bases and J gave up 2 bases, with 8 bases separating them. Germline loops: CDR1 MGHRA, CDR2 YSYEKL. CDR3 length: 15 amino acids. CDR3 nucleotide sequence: TGCGCCAGCAGCCAAGAACAGCAAACCTACAATGAGCAGTTCTTC. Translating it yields CASSQEQQTYNEQFF.

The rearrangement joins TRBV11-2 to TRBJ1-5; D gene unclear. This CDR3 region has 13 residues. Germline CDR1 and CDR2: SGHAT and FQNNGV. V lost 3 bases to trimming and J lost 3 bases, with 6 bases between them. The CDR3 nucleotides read TGTGCCAGCAGCTTTCAGGACAATCAGCCCCAGCATTTT. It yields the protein CASSFQDNQPQHF. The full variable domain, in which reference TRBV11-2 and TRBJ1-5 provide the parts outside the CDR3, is EAGVAQSPRYKIIEKRQSVAFWCNPISGHATLYWYQQILGQGPKLLIQFQNNGVVDDSQLPKDRFSAERLKGVDSTLKIQPAKLEDSAVYLCASSFQDNQPQHFGDGTRLSIL.

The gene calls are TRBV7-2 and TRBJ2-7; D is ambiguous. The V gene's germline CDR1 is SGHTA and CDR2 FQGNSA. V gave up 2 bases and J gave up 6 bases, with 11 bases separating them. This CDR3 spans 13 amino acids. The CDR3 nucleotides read TGTGCCAGCAGCTTATTTCGCCCGGGCGAGCAGTACTTC. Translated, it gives CASSLFRPGEQYF.

Here the CDR3 reads CASSLGGQGAYTF. CDR3 bases: TGTGCCAGCAGCTTGGGAGGACAGGGTGCCTACACCTTC. The chain has TRBV5-6 and TRBJ1-2, with TRBD1 matching 8 bases. Trimming at V came to 0 bases and at J to 10 bases, leaving 5 bases not matched to a gene. The V gene's germline CDR1 is SGHDT and CDR2 YYEEEE. The CDR3 extends over 13 amino acids.

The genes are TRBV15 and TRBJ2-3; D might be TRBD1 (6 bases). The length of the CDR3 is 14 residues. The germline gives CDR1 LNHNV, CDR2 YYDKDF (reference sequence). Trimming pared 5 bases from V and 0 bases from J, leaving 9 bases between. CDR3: CATSVGASTDTQYF. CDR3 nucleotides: TGTGCCACCAGCGTGGGGGCAAGCACAGATACGCAGTATTTT.

CDR3 in amino acids: CASKWREGRYNEQFF. The CDR3 nucleotides read TGTGCCAGCAAGTGGCGGGAGGGGAGGTACAATGAGCAGTTCTTC. The chain recombines TRBV5-4 with TRBJ2-1; 9 bases agree with TRBD2. CDR1 is SGHNT, CDR2 YYREEE, per germline (reference sequence). The CDR3 totals 15 residues. Trimming removed 6 bases from V and 4 bases from J; junction bases left unmatched: 8.

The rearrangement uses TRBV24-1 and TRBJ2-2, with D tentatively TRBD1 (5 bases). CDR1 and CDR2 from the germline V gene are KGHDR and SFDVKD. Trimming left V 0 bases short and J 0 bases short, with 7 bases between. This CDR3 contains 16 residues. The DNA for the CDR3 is TGTGCCACCAGTGATTTGGACAGACCGAACACCGGGGAGCTGTTTTTT. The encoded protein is CATSDLDRPNTGELFF.

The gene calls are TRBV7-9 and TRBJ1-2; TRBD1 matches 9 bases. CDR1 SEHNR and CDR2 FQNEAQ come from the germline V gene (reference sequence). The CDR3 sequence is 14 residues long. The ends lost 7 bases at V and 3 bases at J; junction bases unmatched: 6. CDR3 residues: CASKPTGGDYGYTF. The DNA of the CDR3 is TGTGCCAGCAAACCCACAGGGGGCGACTATGGCTACACCTTC.

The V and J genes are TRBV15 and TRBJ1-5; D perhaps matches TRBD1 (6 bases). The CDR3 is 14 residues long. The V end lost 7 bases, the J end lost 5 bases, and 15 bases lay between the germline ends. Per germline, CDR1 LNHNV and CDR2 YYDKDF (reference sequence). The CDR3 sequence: CATTTGYFYQPQHF. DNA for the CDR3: TGTGCCACCACGACAGGCTATTTCTATCAGCCCCAGCATTTT.

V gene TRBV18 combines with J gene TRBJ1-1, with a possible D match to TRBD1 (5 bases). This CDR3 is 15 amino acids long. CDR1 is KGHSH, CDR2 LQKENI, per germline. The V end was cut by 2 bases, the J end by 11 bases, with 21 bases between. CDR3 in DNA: TGTGCCAGCTCACCAAATTCGGGTCACAGCCAGGGCGCTTTCTTT. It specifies CASSPNSGHSQGAFF.

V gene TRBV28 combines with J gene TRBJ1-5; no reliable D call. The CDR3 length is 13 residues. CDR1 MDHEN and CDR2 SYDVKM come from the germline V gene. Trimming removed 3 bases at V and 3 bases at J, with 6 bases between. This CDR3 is CASSLSANQPQHF. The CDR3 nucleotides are TGTGCCAGCAGTTTGAGCGCCAATCAGCCCCAGCATTTT.

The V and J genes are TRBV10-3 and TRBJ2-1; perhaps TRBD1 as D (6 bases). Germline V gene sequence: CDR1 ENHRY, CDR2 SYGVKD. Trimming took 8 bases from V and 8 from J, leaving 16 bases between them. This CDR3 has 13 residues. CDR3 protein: CAIADTGSYEQFF. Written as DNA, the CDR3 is TGTGCCATCGCCGATACAGGGTCCTATGAGCAGTTCTTC.

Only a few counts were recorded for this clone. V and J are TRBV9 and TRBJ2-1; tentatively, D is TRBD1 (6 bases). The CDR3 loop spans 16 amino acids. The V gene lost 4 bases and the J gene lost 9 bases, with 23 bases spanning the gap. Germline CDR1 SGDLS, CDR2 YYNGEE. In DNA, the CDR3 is TGTGCCAGCAGCCCCCCAGGGGCCCGAGATTGGGTTGAGCAGTTCTTC. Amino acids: CASSPPGARDWVEQFF.

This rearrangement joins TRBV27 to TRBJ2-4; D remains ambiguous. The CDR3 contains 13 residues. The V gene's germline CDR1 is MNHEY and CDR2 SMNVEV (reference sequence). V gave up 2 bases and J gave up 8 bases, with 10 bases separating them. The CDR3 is CASSLGQSYIQYF. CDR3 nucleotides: TGTGCCAGCAGTTTAGGGCAGAGCTACATTCAGTACTTC.

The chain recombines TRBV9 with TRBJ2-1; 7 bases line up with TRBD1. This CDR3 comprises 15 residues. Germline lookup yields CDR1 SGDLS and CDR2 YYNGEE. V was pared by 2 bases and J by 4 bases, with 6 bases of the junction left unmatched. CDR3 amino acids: CASSVSGQEYNEQFF. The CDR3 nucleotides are TGTGCCAGCAGCGTCTCAGGACAGGAGTACAATGAGCAGTTCTTC.

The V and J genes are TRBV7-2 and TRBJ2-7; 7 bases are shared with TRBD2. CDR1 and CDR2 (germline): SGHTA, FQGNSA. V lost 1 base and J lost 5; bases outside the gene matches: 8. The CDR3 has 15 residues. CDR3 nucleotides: TGTGCCAGCAGCTTAGTCGGCGGGAGAGACGACGAGCAGTACTTC. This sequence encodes CASSLVGGRDDEQYF.

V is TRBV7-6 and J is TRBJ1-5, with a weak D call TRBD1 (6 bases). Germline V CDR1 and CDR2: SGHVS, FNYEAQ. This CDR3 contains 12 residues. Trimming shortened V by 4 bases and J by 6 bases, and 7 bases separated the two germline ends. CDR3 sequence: CASSSRGQPQHF. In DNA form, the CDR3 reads TGTGCCAGCAGCTCCAGGGGTCAGCCCCAGCATTTT.

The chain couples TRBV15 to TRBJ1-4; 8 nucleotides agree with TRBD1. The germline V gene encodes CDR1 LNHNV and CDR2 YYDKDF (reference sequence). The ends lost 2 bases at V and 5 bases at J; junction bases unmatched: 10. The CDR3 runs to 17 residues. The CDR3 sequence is CATSRSLAGQANEKLFF. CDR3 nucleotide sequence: TGTGCCACCAGCAGATCCCTCGCGGGACAGGCCAATGAAAAACTGTTTTTT. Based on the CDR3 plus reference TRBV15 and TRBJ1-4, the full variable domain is DAMVIQNPRYQVTQFGKPVTLSCSQTLNHNVMYWYQQKSSQAPKLLFHYYDKDFNNEADTPDNFQSRRPNTSFCFLDIRSPGLGDTAMYLCATSRSLAGQANEKLFFGSGTQLSVL.